This T cell receptor beta chain appears in the sequencing data of a study of cytomegalovirus exposure and HLA in healthy donors. For the study at large: The roughly 120 validation repertoires matched the roughly 700 first-cohort repertoires in platform, a later analysis reported.

Clones were read by immunoSEQ multiplex PCR, and TCRdb kept only the in-frame ones, dropping some. The data hold some 130,000 clones, with 75% to 90% observed a single time. This CDR3 is 12 amino acids long. Germline CDR1 is LNHDA and CDR2 is SQIVND (reference sequence). V was cut by 5 bases and J by 1 base, with 5 bases left in between. The V gene is TRBV19, the J gene TRBJ1-1; D uncertain. Material for sequencing was PBMCs. The clonotype originates from a woman aged 18-29 years in good health and CMV-seronegative. Here the CDR3 DNA reads TGTGCCAGTAGTGTCGGGAACACTGAAGCTTTCTTT. This sequence encodes CASSVGNTEAFF. The whole variable domain, filled in from reference TRBV19 and TRBJ1-1, reads DGGITQSPKYLFRKEGQNVTLSCEQNLNHDAMYWYRQDPGQGLRLIYYSQIVNDFQKGDIAEGYSVSREKKESFPLTVTSAQKNPTAFYLCASSVGNTEAFFGQGTRLTVV.